The 21 T cell receptor beta chains in this list originate from one sample, sequenced in a study of T cell repertoires in cytomegalovirus infection (dated by TCRdb to about 2019). Antigens for these TCRs are unknown. The treatment or condition label of this sample denotes: in vitro stimulation with specific CMV peptide epitopes to enrich CMV-specific T cells. Sequencing was carried out with an Illumina HiSeq 1500. The raw public reads went through TCRdb reprocessing: fastp at Q25, MiXCR clone calling, in-frame beta chains kept. A single entry per CDR3 protein holds the most common genes and DNA from its merged rows. Here the sample has about a million distinct CDR3 sequences; 31% occur a single time. Jointly, the top ten make up roughly 13% of the sample. Source: cultured CD8+ T cells from PBMCs, taken from culture after CMV antigen stimulation. The receptors shown here come from a human donor in good health (CMV status not recorded). Some clones in this sample may be carry-over from other donors' samples.

This chain uses TRBV4-1 with TRBJ1-1, with 8 nucleotides matching TRBD1. This CDR3 contains 14 residues. V was clipped by 3 bases and J by 8 bases; unmatched bases: 8. Germline V gene sequence: CDR1 MGHRA, CDR2 YSYEKL. The CDR3 is CASSQRGRTGEAFF. The CDR3 DNA sequence: TGCGCCAGCAGCCAGAGGGGTCGGACAGGGGAAGCTTTCTTT.

There are many counts of this clonotype. The chain combines TRBV10-3 with TRBJ2-6; D uncertain. V dropped 0 bases and J dropped 0 bases, with 9 bases sitting between them. Germline CDR1 and CDR2: ENHRY and SYGVKD. The CDR3 contains 17 residues. CDR3 bases: TGTGCCATCAGTGAGTCCTTAACGGGCTCTGGGGCCAACGTCCTGACTTTC. Its protein product is CAISESLTGSGANVLTF.

The V call is TRBV2, the J call TRBJ2-2, with TRBD1 matching 7 bases. In germline, CDR1 is SNHLY, CDR2 FYNNEI. The CDR3 has 15 amino acids. V lost 11 bases to trimming and J lost 5 bases; unmatched junction nucleotides: 14. Here the CDR3 DNA reads TGTGCCGTACGTTCCGGGACAGCCGTGACCGGGGAGCTGTTTTTT. This translates into CAVRSGTAVTGELFF.

In its sample, this clonotype was seen a few times. Written as DNA, the CDR3 is TGTGCCAGCAGTGACCGGGACGGGTCCTACGAGCAGTACTTC. Residues: CASSDRDGSYEQYF. The rearrangement links TRBV6-6 to TRBJ2-7, with D perhaps TRBD1 or TRBD2 (5 bases each). The CDR3 has 14 residues. The germline V gene encodes CDR1 MNHNY and CDR2 SVGAGI (reference sequence). Trimming took off 5 bases at V and 1 base at J, with 12 bases between the two ends.

There are a few counts of this clonotype. V usage is TRBV10-3 and J usage is TRBJ1-5; no clear D gene. This CDR3 has 14 amino acids. V was trimmed by 0 bases and J by 3 bases, leaving 6 bases between them. Germline CDR1 ENHRY, CDR2 SYGVKD. The DNA of the CDR3 is TGTGCCATCAGTGAGTCCAGCTACAATCAGCCCCAGCATTTT. This sequence encodes CAISESSYNQPQHF.

This chain joins TRBV12-3 or TRBV12-4 and TRBJ2-2; 13 positions agree with TRBD2. V dropped 3 bases and J dropped 5; count of bases not matched to a gene: 6. This CDR3 is 17 amino acids long. The CDR3 is CASSFLTSGGGTGELFF. As DNA, the CDR3 is TGTGCCAGCAGTTTCCTCACTAGCGGGGGGGGTACCGGGGAGCTGTTTTTT.

The CDR3 DNA is TGTGCCAGCAGCTTGGGGGAGGACCGTAGCACAGATACGCAGTATTTT. This translates into CASSLGEDRSTDTQYF. The genes are TRBV5-4 and TRBJ2-3; a weak D match, TRBD2 (6 bases). Trimming stripped 0 bases from V and 0 bases from J, with 11 bases between. This CDR3 has 16 residues. The germline gives CDR1 SGHNT, CDR2 YYREEE (reference sequence).

This clonotype was detected only a few times. The chain combines TRBV7-8 with TRBJ1-5; TRBD1 is a possible D gene (6 bases). The germline V gene has CDR1 SGHVS and CDR2 FQNEAQ. The V gene lost 0 bases and the J gene lost 0 bases, with 15 bases spanning the gap. This CDR3 has 18 residues. For the CDR3, the DNA is TGTGCCAGCAGCTTAGCTGGGCAGGGGCTATATAGCAATCAGCCCCAGCATTTT. Translated, it gives CASSLAGQGLYSNQPQHF.

This chain links TRBV20-1 with TRBJ2-2, with 8 bases identical to TRBD2. This CDR3 contains 13 residues. J was trimmed by 7 bases and V by 3 bases; bases with no gene match: 4. Germline V gene lookup returns CDR1 DFQATT and CDR2 SNEGSKA (reference sequence). This CDR3 is CSASERGNGELFF. CDR3 bases: TGCAGTGCTAGTGAGCGGGGGAACGGGGAGCTGTTTTTT.

The rearrangement joins TRBV5-6 to TRBJ1-1; D uncertain. CDR1 and CDR2 from the germline V gene are SGHDT and YYEEEE. This CDR3 has 13 amino acids. V lost 3 bases and J 4 bases, leaving 10 bases between the germline ends. Written as DNA, the CDR3 is TGTGCCAGCAGCTCGGAGCTTCCCACTGAAGCTTTCTTT. Protein product: CASSSELPTEAFF. Based on the CDR3 plus reference TRBV5-6 and TRBJ1-1, the full variable domain is DAGVTQSPTHLIKTRGQQVTLRCSPKSGHDTVSWYQQALGQGPQFIFQYYEEEERQRGNFPDRFSGHQFPNYSSELNVNALLLGDSALYLCASSSELPTEAFFGQGTRLTVV.

A few counts support this clonotype. The chain joins TRBV14 to TRBJ1-4; D gene uncertain. Deletions cut 4 bases from V and 7 bases from J, with 16 bases between. Germline values: CDR1 SGHDN, CDR2 FVKESK. The CDR3 runs 15 residues. In DNA, the CDR3 is TGTGCCAGCAGCCCCGGACCCCTCGGGAGTGAAAAACTGTTTTTT. The encoded protein is CASSPGPLGSEKLFF.

The CDR3 DNA reads as TGTGCCAGCAGCGAAGACAGGGACTATGGCTACACCTTC. It encodes CASSEDRDYGYTF. The rearrangement links TRBV9 to TRBJ1-2; TRBD1 aligns across 7 bases. This CDR3 contains 13 residues. CDR1 is SGDLS and CDR2 is YYNGEE in the germline V gene. Trimming took 3 bases from V and 3 from J; bases not matched to a gene: 2.

The rearrangement links TRBV6-6 to TRBJ2-7, with 10 nucleotides matching TRBD2. Trimming cost V 0 bases and J 7 bases; bases outside gene matches: 6. CDR1 and CDR2 (germline): MNHNY, SVGAGI (reference sequence). The CDR3 is 15 amino acids. DNA of the CDR3: TGTGCCAGCAGTTACTCCCTAGCGGGGGTATTAGAGCAGTACGTC. It specifies CASSYSLAGVLEQYV.

The J gene is TRBJ2-2, the V gene TRBV24-1, with D possibly called TRBD1 or TRBD2 (5 bases each). V lost 3 bases and J lost 6, with 10 bases in between. CDR1 KGHDR and CDR2 SFDVKD come from the germline V gene. This CDR3 contains 14 residues. For the CDR3, the DNA is TGTGCCACCAGTGATCGAGGGGTTCCCGGGGAGCTGTTTTTT. The encoded protein is CATSDRGVPGELFF.

This clonotype has a handful of counts. The V and J genes are TRBV12-3 or TRBV12-4 and TRBJ1-2, with D possibly matching TRBD1 (5 bases). This CDR3 contains 14 residues. V lost 5 bases, J lost 6 bases, and 16 bases lay in between. This CDR3 reads CASSLSSWGNGYTF. CDR3 sequence (DNA): TGTGCCAGCAGTCTCTCTTCGTGGGGGAATGGCTACACCTTC.

This clonotype was seen a handful of times. The V gene is TRBV7-9, the J gene TRBJ1-5; D unclear. Trimming pared 6 bases from V and 1 base from J, leaving 13 bases between. Germline V gene sequence: CDR1 SEHNR, CDR2 FQNEAQ (reference sequence). The CDR3 length is 15 residues. This chain's CDR3 is CASSSNHESNQPQHF. The DNA for the CDR3 is TGTGCCAGCAGTTCCAACCACGAGAGCAATCAGCCCCAGCATTTT.

The rearrangement joins TRBV7-9 to TRBJ2-2; 8 positions agree with TRBD2. The V and J ends lost 2 bases and 1 base, in that order; junction bases with no gene match: 9. The CDR3 spans 18 residues. Germline CDR1 reads SEHNR; CDR2 reads FQNEAQ (reference sequence). The CDR3: CASSLTPLAGKNTGELFF. The CDR3 DNA sequence: TGTGCCAGCAGCTTAACGCCCCTAGCGGGCAAGAACACCGGGGAGCTGTTTTTT.

This clonotype was detected only a few times. This chain connects TRBV12-3 or TRBV12-4 to TRBJ2-3; 11 bases fit TRBD2. The ends lost 4 bases at V and 2 bases at J; junction bases unmatched: 8. The CDR3 runs to 17 residues. CDR3 DNA: TGTGCCAGCAGTTCCCCCCCGGGACTAGCGGACACAGATACGCAGTATTTT. As protein: CASSSPPGLADTDTQYF.

The chain has TRBV5-6 and TRBJ2-1; D not resolved. The V and J ends lost 3 bases and 7 bases respectively, with 11 bases between them. The CDR3 extends over 13 amino acids. Germline V gene sequence: CDR1 SGHDT, CDR2 YYEEEE. The chain's CDR3 is CASSSRPWNEQFF. The CDR3 coding sequence is TGTGCCAGCAGCTCCAGACCTTGGAATGAGCAGTTCTTC.

This clonotype was found once. This rearrangement joins TRBV6-5 to TRBJ1-5; D unclear. Germline V gene lookup returns CDR1 MNHEY and CDR2 SVGAGI. The CDR3 totals 14 residues. Trimming cost V 6 bases and J 2 bases, with 11 bases left between them. The CDR3, as DNA: TGTGCCAGCAGCATGAAGTCCGGCAATCAGCCCCAGCATTTT. This encodes CASSMKSGNQPQHF.

This rearrangement joins TRBV7-6 to TRBJ1-3; 8 nucleotides agree with TRBD1. Unmatched junction bases numbered 8, after V lost 4 bases and J lost 3 bases. Germline V gene data show CDR1 as SGHVS and CDR2 as FNYEAQ. The CDR3 sequence is 16 residues long. CDR3 sequence: CASSSRTGINGNTIYF. As DNA, the CDR3 is TGTGCCAGCAGCTCAAGGACAGGGATAAATGGAAACACCATATATTTT.